This entry lists 22 T cell receptor beta chains sequenced from one sample in a study of cytomegalovirus exposure and HLA in healthy donors. With 60 Vbeta and 13 Jbeta primers, the PCR was carried out. Some clones are missing from TCRdb's copy, which holds only in-frame ones; the method was immunoSEQ multiplex PCR. The sample lists around 200,000 clones; about 80% were seen once. Sample: PBMCs. The source of these receptors is a boy aged 5 to 17 in good health and CMV-seronegative.

In its sample, this clone was seen a few times. The chain carries TRBV28 and TRBJ2-7; 12 nucleotides agree with TRBD1. Losses at the gene ends were 6 bases for V and 6 bases for J; bases not matched to a gene: 9. CDR3 length: 15 amino acids. The germline gives CDR1 MDHEN, CDR2 SYDVKM. CDR3 coding DNA: TGTGCCAGCAGCTCGGGACAGGGGGCCCTCAGCGAGCAGTACTTC. It specifies CASSSGQGALSEQYF.

As to this clone: Other DNA sequences within the sample encode an identical CDR3. The chain combines TRBV7-2 with TRBJ1-1; D possibly corresponds to TRBD1 (5 bases). V lost 1 base to trimming and J lost 1 base, with 10 bases between them. The CDR3 totals 15 residues. Germline V lookup: CDR1 SGHTA, CDR2 FQGNSA. Written as DNA, the CDR3 is TGTGCCAGCAGCTTAGTGCGGGGGGGGAACACTGAAGCTTTCTTT. Translated: CASSLVRGGNTEAFF.

This chain uses TRBV7-9 with TRBJ1-3, with D perhaps matching TRBD1 (6 bases). In germline, CDR1 is SEHNR, CDR2 FQNEAQ (reference sequence). V was trimmed by 2 bases and J by 0 bases, leaving 17 bases between them. The CDR3 has 18 amino acids. CDR3 residues: CASSLSPPGQSSGNTIYF. In DNA form, the CDR3 reads TGTGCCAGCAGCTTATCTCCCCCCGGACAGAGCTCTGGAAACACCATATATTTT.

Note on this clone: The same CDR3 arises from other DNA sequences in this sample as well. The J gene is TRBJ1-5, the V gene TRBV9, with TRBD1 identical over 9 bases. The germline CDR1 and CDR2 sequences are SGDLS and YYNGEE. V lost 0 bases, J lost 5 bases, and 0 bases stayed unmatched. The CDR3 runs to 14 residues. The CDR3 DNA sequence: TGTGCCAGCAGCGTAGGACAGGGGGATCAGCCCCAGCATTTT. Translation gives CASSVGQGDQPQHF.

The chain joins TRBV12-5 to TRBJ1-1, with 7 bases fitting TRBD1. The CDR3 contains 18 residues. Trimming removed 5 bases from V and 1 base from J; junction bases left unmatched: 16. The germline V gene has CDR1 LGHNT and CDR2 FRNRAP. CDR3 bases: TGTGCTAGTGGTCCCAATCGCGCATGGGGACAGACGAACACTGAAGCTTTCTTT. Translating gives CASGPNRAWGQTNTEAFF.

With regard to this clone: Germline and junction disagree at one end, which may indicate a read error. The genes are TRBV7-7 and TRBJ2-2, with D tentatively TRBD1 (5 bases). Looked up from germline, CDR1 is SSHAT and CDR2 is FNYEAQ (reference sequence). The CDR3 has 14 amino acids. The CDR3 protein is CASSLGQNTGELFF. DNA for the CDR3: TGTGCTAGCAGCTTAGGACAGAACACCGGGGAGCTGTTTTTT.

This chain links TRBV7-9 with TRBJ1-1, with D unresolved. Per the germline V gene, CDR1 is SEHNR and CDR2 is FQNEAQ (reference sequence). With 4 bases removed from V and 6 bases from J, the gap between germline ends came to 24 bases. The CDR3 totals 17 residues. The CDR3 region has the DNA TGTGCCAGCAGCTCCCCGGCGCGGCTTAAGGTGAGCCCTGAAGCTTTCTTT. This encodes CASSSPARLKVSPEAFF.

The chain employs TRBV4-3 and TRBJ2-1, with unresolved D. CDR1 is LGHNA, CDR2 YSLEER, per germline. Trimming cost V 1 base and J 5 bases, with 9 bases left between them. This CDR3 comprises 14 residues. In nucleotides, the CDR3 is TGCGCCAGCAGCCAAGTATCTACCGACAATGAGCAGTTCTTC. Residues: CASSQVSTDNEQFF.

The genes are TRBV9 and TRBJ2-5; D perhaps matches TRBD2 (6 bases). Trimming removed 0 bases at V and 2 bases at J, with 8 bases between. Germline CDR1 is SGDLS and CDR2 is YYNGEE. This CDR3 has 14 amino acids. Here the CDR3 reads CASSVEGGQETQYF. CDR3 DNA: TGTGCCAGCAGCGTAGAGGGAGGTCAAGAGACCCAGTACTTC.

This clone was seen only a few times. The rearrangement uses TRBV7-2 and TRBJ2-7, with 7 bases that match TRBD2. Germline V gene lookup returns CDR1 SGHTA and CDR2 FQGNSA. The CDR3 has 15 amino acids. V was clipped by 5 bases and J by 0 bases; unmatched bases: 7. The CDR3 DNA reads TGTGCCAGCAGCAACCAGCGGGGAAGCTCCTACGAGCAGTACTTC. The encoded protein is CASSNQRGSSYEQYF.

V usage is TRBV5-6 and J usage is TRBJ2-1, with 11 bases lining up with TRBD1. CDR1 SGHDT and CDR2 YYEEEE come from the germline V gene. The CDR3 contains 14 residues. V trimming: 7 bases; J trimming: 7 bases; junction bases outside the gene matches: 7. The CDR3 nucleotides are TGTGCCAGCCTTAGTCGGGACAGGGGGAATGAGCAGTTCTTC. Its protein is CASLSRDRGNEQFF.

The chain carries TRBV7-9 and TRBJ1-6; the match to TRBD1 covers 7 bases. J gave up 8 bases and V 7 bases, and 8 bases lay outside the gene matches. Germline V gene data show CDR1 as SEHNR and CDR2 as FQNEAQ (reference sequence). This CDR3 is 14 amino acids long. The CDR3 DNA reads as TGTGCCAGCAACGGGGACAGCGACCATTCACCCCTCCACTTT. Protein product: CASNGDSDHSPLHF.

The CDR3 bases are TGTGCCAGCAAAAGACCGGGACTCTCCTACGAGCAGTACTTC. Protein sequence: CASKRPGLSYEQYF. The V gene is TRBV21-1, the J gene TRBJ2-7; whether TRBD2, the table's D call, matches the DNA was not checked. TRBV21-1 is reported as a pseudogene. The CDR3 extends over 14 amino acids.

CDR3 DNA: TGTGCCTGGAGTGACACGGAGGGAGAGACCCAGTACTTC. Protein: CAWSDTEGETQYF. J is TRBJ2-5 and V is TRBV30; D is perhaps TRBD2 (6 bases). Germline V gene sequence: CDR1 GTSNPN, CDR2 SVGIG (reference sequence). The CDR3 consists of 13 residues. V was pared by 1 base and J by 4 bases, with 10 bases between.

The chain recombines TRBV10-3 with TRBJ2-1; TRBD2 matches 12 bases. V gave up 4 bases and J gave up 2 bases; unmatched junction bases: 3. Germline V gene lookup returns CDR1 ENHRY and CDR2 SYGVKD. The CDR3 loop spans 16 amino acids. The chain's CDR3 is CAISARLAGAYNEQFF. The CDR3 nucleotides are TGTGCCATCAGTGCCCGACTAGCGGGGGCCTACAATGAGCAGTTCTTC.

This chain connects TRBV9 to TRBJ1-2; 7 bases are shared with TRBD1. Unmatched junction bases numbered 3, after V lost 4 bases and J lost 0 bases. The CDR3 totals 14 residues. Germline CDR1 reads SGDLS; CDR2 reads YYNGEE. CDR3 residues: CASSRGTANYGYTF. CDR3 nucleotide sequence: TGTGCCAGCAGCCGAGGGACAGCTAACTATGGCTACACCTTC. Together with reference TRBV9 and TRBJ1-2, the CDR3 gives the full variable domain: DSGVTQTPKHLITATGQRVTLRCSPRSGDLSVYWYQQSLDQGLQFLIQYYNGEERAKGNILERFSAQQFPDLHSELNLSSLELGDSALYFCASSRGTANYGYTFGSGTRLTVV.

J is TRBJ1-1 and V is TRBV7-2, with 9 bases fitting TRBD1. This CDR3 has 13 residues. Per the germline V gene, CDR1 is SGHTA and CDR2 is FQGNSA. J gave up 6 bases and V 5 bases, and 4 bases lay outside the gene matches. This chain's CDR3 is CASSTGQGPEAFF. The CDR3 nucleotides are TGTGCCAGCAGCACGGGACAGGGCCCTGAAGCTTTCTTT.

This clone was seen a few times. The gene calls are TRBV30 and TRBJ2-1, with TRBD2 matching over 9 bases. The V and J ends lost 4 bases and 6 bases, in that order; junction bases with no gene match: 4. Germline CDR1 and CDR2: GTSNPN and SVGIG (reference sequence). This CDR3 spans 13 amino acids. The CDR3 here is CAWTRGGANEQFF. The CDR3 coding sequence is TGTGCCTGGACTCGCGGGGGGGCCAATGAGCAGTTCTTC.

This chain connects TRBV20-1 to TRBJ1-6; TRBD1 might be the D (5 bases). The CDR3 runs to 11 residues. V gave up 3 bases and J gave up 13 bases, with 10 bases separating them. Germline CDR1 is DFQATT and CDR2 is SNEGSKA (reference sequence). The CDR3: CSARGGGPLHF. The CDR3 nucleotides are TGCAGTGCTAGGGGTGGGGGGCCCCTCCACTTT.

This chain joins TRBV5-1 and TRBJ2-2; perhaps TRBD2 as D (6 bases). The V and J ends lost 3 bases and 3 bases respectively, with 6 bases between them. The germline V gene encodes CDR1 SGHRS and CDR2 YFSETQ. The CDR3 runs 13 residues. CDR3 nucleotides: TGCGCCAGCAGCTGGGGGGACACCGGGGAGCTGTTTTTT. Translating it yields CASSWGDTGELFF.

In its sample, this clone was seen once. The rearrangement uses TRBV2 and TRBJ2-7; TRBD1 matches at 12 bases. The CDR3 runs to 16 residues. Germline V gives CDR1 SNHLY, CDR2 FYNNEI. The trim removed 5 bases at V and 6 bases at J, leaving 11 bases unmatched. The CDR3 sequence: CASSRGPGTGGGEQYF. The CDR3 DNA is TGTGCCAGCAGTCGCGGCCCCGGGACAGGGGGCGGCGAGCAGTACTTC. The full variable domain, completed using reference TRBV2 and TRBJ2-7, is EPEVTQTPSHQVTQMGQEVILRCVPISNHLYFYWYRQILGQKVEFLVSFYNNEISEKSEIFDDQFSVERPDGSNFTLKIRSTKLEDSAMYFCASSRGPGTGGGEQYFGPGTRLTVT.

This chain joins TRBV9 and TRBJ2-6; 10 nucleotides line up with TRBD1. This CDR3 is 20 amino acids long. Germline CDR1 SGDLS, CDR2 YYNGEE. Unmatched junction bases numbered 11, after V lost 0 bases and J lost 2 bases. The CDR3 DNA sequence: TGTGCCAGCAGCGTAGCGTTGGGGACAGGGGTCTTTGCTGGGGCCAACGTCCTGACTTTC. Translated: CASSVALGTGVFAGANVLTF.